The 10 T cell receptor beta chains below all came from one sample that was sequenced in a study of early T cells in non-severe SARS-CoV-2 infection. A single record per CDR3 protein comes from TCRdb applying MiXCR to the 5' RACE reads. The table records about 100,000 distinct CDR3 sequences, roughly 12% of them present only once. The specimen sequenced was whole blood. These receptors were obtained from an adult who was a healthcare worker with PCR-confirmed SARS-CoV-2 infection or an uninfected control (not recorded which).

This clonotype has a count of ten or more. The V and J genes are TRBV7-2 and TRBJ2-3, with 7 bases matching TRBD2. V shed 1 base and J 8 bases; nucleotides not matched to a gene: 9. Germline V CDR1 and CDR2: SGHTA, FQGNSA. This CDR3 is 15 amino acids long. The CDR3 region is CASSLGGGRKGTQYF. CDR3 DNA sequence: TGTGCCAGCAGCTTAGGCGGCGGGAGAAAGGGTACGCAGTATTTT.

There are a few counts of this clonotype. The chain combines TRBV27 with TRBJ2-3; 8 bases line up with TRBD2. Per the germline V gene, CDR1 is MNHEY and CDR2 is SMNVEV (reference sequence). The CDR3 length is 15 residues. Trimming took 3 bases from V and 5 from J; bases not matched to a gene: 7. The CDR3 protein is CASSFPGGARDTQYF. CDR3 DNA sequence: TGTGCCAGCAGTTTCCCCGGGGGGGCCAGAGATACGCAGTATTTT.

This chain joins TRBV20-1 and TRBJ2-3; no clear D. Per the germline V gene, CDR1 is DFQATT and CDR2 is SNEGSKA (reference sequence). V dropped 1 base and J dropped 1 base, with 12 bases sitting between them. The CDR3 loop spans 15 amino acids. In DNA form, the CDR3 reads TGCAGTGCTAGAGGGGAAGATCCTGGCACAGATACGCAGTATTTT. It encodes CSARGEDPGTDTQYF.

This clonotype was detected only a few times. The V and J genes are TRBV11-2 and TRBJ2-4; D remains unclear. Germline CDR1 and CDR2: SGHAT and FQNNGV. This CDR3 has 14 residues. Trimming shortened V by 4 bases and J by 0 bases, and 7 bases separated the two germline ends. The CDR3, as DNA: TGTGCCAGCAGCTCCCGAGTAGCCAAAAACATTCAGTACTTC. This gives the protein CASSSRVAKNIQYF.

The chain links TRBV4-1 to TRBJ1-2; D unclear. The CDR3 is made up of 16 amino acids. Germline V CDR1 and CDR2: MGHRA, YSYEKL. Trimming took off 3 bases at V and 3 bases at J, with 17 bases between the two ends. The CDR3 DNA is TGCGCCAGCAGCCACCCTGCGCATGGTCGTGACTATGGCTACACCTTC. Its protein is CASSHPAHGRDYGYTF.

This clonotype was picked up many times. J is TRBJ1-6 and V is TRBV12-3 or TRBV12-4; D unresolved. V was trimmed by 6 bases and J by 7 bases, leaving 13 bases between them. The CDR3 has 14 amino acids. The CDR3 sequence: CASSLEVQNSPLHF. The CDR3 DNA sequence: TGTGCCAGCAGCCTGGAGGTGCAGAATTCACCCCTCCACTTT.

This clonotype was picked up a small number of times. The CDR3 DNA sequence: TGTGCCAGCAGGCAGTCGAACACTGAAGCTTTCTTT. Amino acids: CASRQSNTEAFF. V is TRBV5-8 and J is TRBJ1-1; D not resolved. The V end lost 5 bases, the J end lost 1 base, and 6 bases lay between the germline ends. CDR1 is SGHTS, CDR2 YDEGEE, per germline. The CDR3 consists of 12 residues.

The chain combines TRBV11-2 with TRBJ2-7; the D is unclear. Germline lookup yields CDR1 SGHAT and CDR2 FQNNGV. This CDR3 has 15 amino acids. The V end was cut by 5 bases, the J end by 5 bases, with 19 bases between. CDR3 coding DNA: TGTGCCAGCAGCCCACCCGGGCAGGCCCGTCACGAGCAGTACTTC. It encodes CASSPPGQARHEQYF.

This clonotype was picked up a small number of times. The CDR3 loop is CSVEPRKETQYF. Here the CDR3 DNA reads TGCAGCGTTGAACCCAGAAAAGAGACCCAGTACTTC. The rearrangement joins TRBV29-1 to TRBJ2-5; no reliable D call. Trimming left V 2 bases short and J 3 bases short, with 7 bases between. The V gene's germline CDR1 is SQVTM and CDR2 ANQGSEA. The CDR3 is 12 residues long.

This sequence joins TRBV6-5 and TRBJ1-2; TRBD1 aligns across 10 bases. V shed 6 bases, J shed 7 bases, and the junction held 8 bases outside the gene matches. Germline V CDR1 and CDR2: MNHEY, SVGAGI. CDR3 length: 14 residues. The CDR3 DNA follows: TGTGCCAGCAGCCGAGCTCGGACAGGGGGTGGCTACACCTTC. Protein: CASSRARTGGGYTF.